Each of the 26 T cell receptor beta chains below was sequenced from the same sample in a study of T cell changes during pregnancy in multiple sclerosis. The method was immunoSEQ multiplex PCR; TCRdb's version includes in-frame clones alone and lacks a portion of them. Here the sample spans about 51,000 clones, around 93% being singletons. Sequenced here: peripheral blood, sampled in the second trimester of pregnancy. These receptors were collected from a female donor with multiple sclerosis, enrolled in a pregnancy study.

The CDR3 loop reads CASSLAGSSYNEQFF. The CDR3 DNA reads TGTGCCAGCAGTCTAGCGGGGAGCTCCTACAATGAGCAGTTCTTC. The J gene is TRBJ2-1, the V gene TRBV6-6; TRBD2 matches 9 bases. There are 15 residues in the CDR3. The germline V gene has CDR1 MNHNY and CDR2 SVGAGI (reference sequence). V lost 5 bases to trimming and J lost 0 bases; unmatched junction nucleotides: 2.

The chain recombines TRBV5-4 with TRBJ2-7, with TRBD2 identical over 11 bases. Germline CDR1 and CDR2: SGHNT and YYREEE (reference sequence). Germline trimming cut 0 bases from V and 6 bases from J; bases unmatched to any gene: 11. The CDR3 loop spans 17 amino acids. The CDR3 is CASSLDSGRAGLGEQYF. CDR3 sequence (DNA): TGTGCCAGCAGCTTGGATAGCGGGAGGGCCGGTTTGGGCGAGCAGTACTTC.

The chain uses TRBV5-6 and TRBJ2-5; D perhaps matches TRBD1 (6 bases). This CDR3 has 16 residues. Germline CDR1 SGHDT, CDR2 YYEEEE. Trimming took 0 bases from V and 2 from J, leaving 14 bases between them. As DNA, the CDR3 is TGTGCCAGCAGCTTGGCCCATTCGACAGGTCAAGAGACCCAGTACTTC. As protein: CASSLAHSTGQETQYF.

This clone was detected once. The gene calls are TRBV18 and TRBJ2-1, with a possible D match to TRBD2 (5 bases). Trimming took 0 bases from V and 0 from J, leaving 9 bases between them. This CDR3 has 16 residues. Germline CDR1 and CDR2: KGHSH and LQKENI. In DNA, the CDR3 is TGTGCCAGCTCACCACCGGGGAGCCACTCCTACAATGAGCAGTTCTTC. Protein: CASSPPGSHSYNEQFF.

The rearrangement joins TRBV5-1 to TRBJ2-5; 14 nucleotides agree with TRBD2. The V gene end was trimmed by 4 bases and the J gene end by 3 bases; junction bases not matched to a gene: 8. The CDR3 consists of 17 residues. The germline V gene has CDR1 SGHRS and CDR2 YFSETQ. CDR3 region: CASSPARGLAGEETQYF. The CDR3 DNA reads as TGCGCCAGCAGCCCGGCCAGGGGACTAGCGGGAGAAGAGACCCAGTACTTC.

The chain couples TRBV5-4 to TRBJ2-7; TRBD1 agrees at 9 bases. The CDR3 is 14 residues long. CDR1 and CDR2 from the germline V gene are SGHNT and YYREEE (reference sequence). The trim removed 2 bases at V and 7 bases at J, leaving 7 bases unmatched. In nucleotides, the CDR3 is TGTGCCAGCAGCTTAAGACAGGGGGATGGGGAGCAGTACTTC. This codes for CASSLRQGDGEQYF.

In this sample, this clone turned up a few times. V usage is TRBV2 and J usage is TRBJ1-2; possible D gene TRBD1, 6 bases. The CDR3 totals 13 residues. Germline V CDR1 and CDR2: SNHLY, FYNNEI. The CDR3 DNA reads TGTGCGACGAGACAGGCCGCCATCTTTGGCTACACCTTC. This encodes CATRQAAIFGYTF.

The rearrangement uses TRBV30 and TRBJ1-2; D gene ambiguous. V lost 4 bases to trimming and J lost 4 bases, with 13 bases between them. Germline assignment: CDR1 GTSNPN and CDR2 SVGIG (reference sequence). This CDR3 is 13 amino acids long. CDR3: CAWKEGSVYGYTF. The CDR3 DNA sequence: TGTGCCTGGAAGGAAGGGAGCGTCTATGGCTACACCTTC.

Here the CDR3 reads CASSQDGQGANYGYTF. The CDR3 nucleotides are TGTGCCAGCAGCCAAGATGGGCAGGGGGCGAACTATGGCTACACCTTC. The V call is TRBV14, the J call TRBJ1-2, with TRBD1 matching over 8 bases. Trimming removed 0 bases from V and 2 bases from J; junction bases left unmatched: 5. Germline lookup yields CDR1 SGHDN and CDR2 FVKESK. CDR3 length equals 16 residues.

The rearrangement links TRBV9 to TRBJ2-3; 9 nucleotides align to TRBD2. The CDR3 consists of 19 residues. The J segment lost 2 bases and the V segment lost 4 bases, leaving 17 bases of the junction unmatched. From germline, CDR1 is SGDLS and CDR2 YYNGEE. For the CDR3, the DNA is TGTGCCAGCAGCCACCCGGGCCCCTCTAGCGGGAATCCCACAGATACGCAGTATTTT. Its protein is CASSHPGPSSGNPTDTQYF. The complete variable domain, with remaining parts taken from reference TRBV9 and TRBJ2-3, reads DSGVTQTPKHLITATGQRVTLRCSPRSGDLSVYWYQQSLDQGLQFLIQYYNGEERAKGNILERFSAQQFPDLHSELNLSSLELGDSALYFCASSHPGPSSGNPTDTQYFGPGTRLTVL.

The chain uses TRBV6-5 and TRBJ2-1; no firm D call. Germline-derived CDR1 and CDR2 are MNHEY and SVGAGI. The CDR3 spans 15 residues. Between the trimmed V and J ends, which lost 2 bases and 1 base, there was a span of 9 bases. The CDR3 protein is CASSYVRDSYNEQFF. CDR3 in DNA: TGTGCCAGCAGTTACGTGCGAGATTCCTACAATGAGCAGTTCTTC.

V usage is TRBV5-4 and J usage is TRBJ1-2, with TRBD1 identical over 9 bases. Germline assignment: CDR1 SGHNT and CDR2 YYREEE (reference sequence). Unmatched junction bases numbered 6, after V lost 3 bases and J lost 3 bases. This CDR3 region has 15 residues. CDR3 amino acids: CASSSEGQGYYGYTF. As DNA, the CDR3 is TGTGCCAGCAGCTCGGAGGGACAGGGTTACTATGGCTACACCTTC.

This chain connects TRBV11-3 to TRBJ2-2; 9 bases line up with TRBD1. V shed 1 base and J 1 base; nucleotides not matched to a gene: 10. Germline-derived CDR1 and CDR2 are SGHNT and YENEEA. The length of the CDR3 is 19 residues. In DNA form, the CDR3 reads TGTGCCAGCAGCTTAGGAATCGTGGCGGGACAGGGGAACACCGGGGAGCTGTTTTTT. This translates into CASSLGIVAGQGNTGELFF.

The table lists this clone with a few counts. The chain joins TRBV29-1 to TRBJ1-5; 7 nucleotides align to TRBD1. This CDR3 is built from 13 residues. The V gene's germline CDR1 is SQVTM and CDR2 ANQGSEA. V lost 7 bases and J lost 2; bases outside the gene matches: 5. Written as DNA, the CDR3 is TGCAGCGCTGGGGACAGTGGCAATCAGCCCCAGCATTTT. This codes for CSAGDSGNQPQHF.

The rearrangement joins TRBV7-9 to TRBJ2-7; possibly TRBD2 for D (7 bases). CDR1 is SEHNR, CDR2 FQNEAQ, per germline (reference sequence). Trimming cost V 1 base and J 2 bases, with 15 bases left between them. This CDR3 is 16 amino acids long. The DNA for the CDR3 is TGTGCCAGCAGCTTAGGGATTGGCGGGGGCACCTACGAGCAGTACTTC. It codes for CASSLGIGGGTYEQYF.

The chain couples TRBV30 to TRBJ1-1; TRBD1 matches at 8 bases. Germline V CDR1 and CDR2: GTSNPN, SVGIG (reference sequence). The CDR3 consists of 15 residues. With 7 bases clipped from V and 4 bases from J, the junction kept 14 bases outside the gene matches. CDR3 nucleotide sequence: TGTGCCTCCCAGGAGTGGACAGGGACGGGCACTGAAGCTTTCTTT. It yields the protein CASQEWTGTGTEAFF.

The J gene is TRBJ2-7, the V gene TRBV12-5, with 11 bases that match TRBD2. Losses at the gene ends were 6 bases for V and 5 bases for J; bases not matched to a gene: 15. The CDR3 length is 17 residues. Germline V gives CDR1 LGHNT, CDR2 FRNRAP. Written as DNA, the CDR3 is TGTGCTAGTGGCCAAAGACTAGCGGGAATGAGGATTCACGAGCAGTACTTC. Translation: CASGQRLAGMRIHEQYF.

The chain joins TRBV6-1 to TRBJ2-1; 7 bases fit TRBD2. Germline V gives CDR1 MNHNS, CDR2 SASEGT. The CDR3 spans 14 residues. V shed 7 bases, J shed 3 bases, and the junction held 6 bases outside the gene matches. The DNA of the CDR3 is TGTGCCAGCACCAGCGGGAATGTCTACAATGAGCAGTTCTTC. This sequence encodes CASTSGNVYNEQFF.

A single count supports this clone. The J gene is TRBJ2-1, the V gene TRBV27; 8 bases map to TRBD2. Germline V gene data show CDR1 as MNHEY and CDR2 as SMNVEV (reference sequence). Unmatched junction bases numbered 9, after V lost 2 bases and J lost 0 bases. There are 18 residues in the CDR3. CDR3 in amino acids: CASSLRSSGGVSYNEQFF. In DNA, the CDR3 is TGTGCCAGCAGTTTAAGGTCAAGCGGGGGAGTCTCCTACAATGAGCAGTTCTTC.

The chain links TRBV7-2 to TRBJ2-2, with 11 bases lining up with TRBD2. The germline CDR1 and CDR2 sequences are SGHTA and FQGNSA. CDR3 length: 17 amino acids. The trim removed 1 base at V and 2 bases at J, leaving 3 bases unmatched. CDR3 DNA: TGTGCCAGCAGCTTAGTGGGGACTAGCGGCAACACCGGGGAGCTGTTTTTT. Translation gives CASSLVGTSGNTGELFF.

The rearrangement uses TRBV7-9 and TRBJ2-1, with D possibly being TRBD2 (5 bases). Looked up from germline, CDR1 is SEHNR and CDR2 is FQNEAQ (reference sequence). The CDR3 is made up of 15 amino acids. Trimming removed 0 bases at V and 2 bases at J, with 8 bases between. DNA for the CDR3: TGTGCCAGCAGCTTAGCCACTAGGACCTACAATGAGCAGTTCTTC. Translated: CASSLATRTYNEQFF.

The chain couples TRBV15 to TRBJ2-7; the match to TRBD1 covers 9 bases. The CDR3 loop spans 15 amino acids. J was trimmed by 5 bases and V by 1 base; bases with no gene match: 6. CDR1 LNHNV and CDR2 YYDKDF come from the germline V gene (reference sequence). The CDR3 DNA reads TGTGCCACCAGCAGAGCCTCGGGGACAGGGAACGAGCAGTACTTC. It translates to CATSRASGTGNEQYF.

The gene calls are TRBV5-1 and TRBJ2-5, with TRBD1 matching 12 bases. V lost 2 bases and J lost 3; bases outside the gene matches: 5. This CDR3 spans 16 amino acids. Germline V gene sequence: CDR1 SGHRS, CDR2 YFSETQ. CDR3 DNA sequence: TGCGCCAGCAGCTTAAGTGGGACAGGGGGCGAAGAGACCCAGTACTTC. This codes for CASSLSGTGGEETQYF.

The rearrangement uses TRBV27 and TRBJ1-5; possible D gene TRBD1, 5 bases. V lost 5 bases and J 2 bases, leaving 10 bases between the germline ends. CDR1 and CDR2 (germline): MNHEY, SMNVEV (reference sequence). CDR3 length equals 14 residues. CDR3 nucleotide sequence: TGTGCCAGCAGTAACGACAGAGGCAATCAGCCCCAGCATTTT. Its translation: CASSNDRGNQPQHF.

V and J are TRBV9 and TRBJ2-3; 14 nucleotides match TRBD2. Germline CDR1 reads SGDLS; CDR2 reads YYNGEE. The CDR3 is 17 residues long. Trimming took 3 bases from V and 8 from J; bases not matched to a gene: 11. CDR3 loop: CASSGTIGTSGSPTQYF. The CDR3 DNA reads as TGTGCCAGCAGCGGAACAATCGGGACTAGCGGGAGTCCTACGCAGTATTTT. The variable domain in full, with the rest retrieved from reference TRBV9 and TRBJ2-3, is DSGVTQTPKHLITATGQRVTLRCSPRSGDLSVYWYQQSLDQGLQFLIQYYNGEERAKGNILERFSAQQFPDLHSELNLSSLELGDSALYFCASSGTIGTSGSPTQYFGPGTRLTVL.

V and J are TRBV9 and TRBJ2-7; 7 bases fit TRBD1. Germline V gene sequence: CDR1 SGDLS, CDR2 YYNGEE. The CDR3 spans 14 residues. The J segment lost 2 bases and the V segment lost 3 bases, leaving 5 bases of the junction unmatched. The CDR3 protein is CASSATGSTYEQYF. The CDR3, as DNA: TGTGCCAGCAGCGCGACAGGGTCGACCTACGAGCAGTACTTC.